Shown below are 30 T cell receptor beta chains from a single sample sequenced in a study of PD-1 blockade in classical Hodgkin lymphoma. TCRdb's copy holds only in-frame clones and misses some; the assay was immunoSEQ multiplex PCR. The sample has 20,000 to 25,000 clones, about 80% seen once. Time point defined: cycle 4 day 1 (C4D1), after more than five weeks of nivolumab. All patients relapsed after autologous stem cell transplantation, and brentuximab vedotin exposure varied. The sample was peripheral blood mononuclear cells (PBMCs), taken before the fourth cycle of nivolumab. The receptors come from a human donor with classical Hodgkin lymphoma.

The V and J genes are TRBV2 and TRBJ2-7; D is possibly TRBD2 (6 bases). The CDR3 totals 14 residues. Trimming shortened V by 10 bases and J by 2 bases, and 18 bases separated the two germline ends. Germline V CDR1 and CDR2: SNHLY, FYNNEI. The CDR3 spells CAILSGTPPYEQYF. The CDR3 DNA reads TGTGCCATCCTCTCCGGGACTCCCCCCTACGAGCAGTACTTC.

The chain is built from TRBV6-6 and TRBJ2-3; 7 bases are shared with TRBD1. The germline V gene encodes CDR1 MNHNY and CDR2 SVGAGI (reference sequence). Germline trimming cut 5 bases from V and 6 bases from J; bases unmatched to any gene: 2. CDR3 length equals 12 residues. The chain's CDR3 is CASSPTGDTQYF. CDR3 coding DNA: TGTGCCAGCAGTCCGACAGGGGATACGCAGTATTTT.

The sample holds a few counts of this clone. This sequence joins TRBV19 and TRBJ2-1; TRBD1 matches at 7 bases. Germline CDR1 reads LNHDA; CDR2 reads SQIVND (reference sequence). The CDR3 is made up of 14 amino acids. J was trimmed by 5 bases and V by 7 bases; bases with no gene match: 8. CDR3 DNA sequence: TGTGCCAGTAAGCCAGGACAGGCCAACAATGAGCAGTTCTTC. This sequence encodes CASKPGQANNEQFF. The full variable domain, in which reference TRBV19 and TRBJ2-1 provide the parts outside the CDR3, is DGGITQSPKYLFRKEGQNVTLSCEQNLNHDAMYWYRQDPGQGLRLIYYSQIVNDFQKGDIAEGYSVSREKKESFPLTVTSAQKNPTAFYLCASKPGQANNEQFFGPGTRLTVL.

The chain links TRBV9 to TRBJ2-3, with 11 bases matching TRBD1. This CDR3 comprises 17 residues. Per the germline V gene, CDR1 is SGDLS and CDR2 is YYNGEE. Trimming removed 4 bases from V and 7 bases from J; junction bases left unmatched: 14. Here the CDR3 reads CASSPKMGTGGVNTQYF. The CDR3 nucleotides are TGTGCCAGCAGCCCTAAGATGGGGACAGGGGGAGTTAATACGCAGTATTTT.

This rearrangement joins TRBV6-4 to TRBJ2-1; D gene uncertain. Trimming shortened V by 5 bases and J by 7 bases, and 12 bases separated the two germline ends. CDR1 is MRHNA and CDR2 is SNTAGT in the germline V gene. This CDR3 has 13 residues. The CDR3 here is CASSSNSLNEQFF. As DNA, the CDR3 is TGTGCCAGCAGTTCTAACAGCTTAAATGAGCAGTTCTTC.

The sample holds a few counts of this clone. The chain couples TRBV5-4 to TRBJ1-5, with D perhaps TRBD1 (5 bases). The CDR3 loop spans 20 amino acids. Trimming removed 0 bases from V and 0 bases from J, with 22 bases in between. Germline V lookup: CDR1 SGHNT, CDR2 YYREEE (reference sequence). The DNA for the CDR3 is TGTGCCAGCAGCTTGGCCCAGGGCTTTACCTTTCCTTATAGCAATCAGCCCCAGCATTTT. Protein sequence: CASSLAQGFTFPYSNQPQHF.

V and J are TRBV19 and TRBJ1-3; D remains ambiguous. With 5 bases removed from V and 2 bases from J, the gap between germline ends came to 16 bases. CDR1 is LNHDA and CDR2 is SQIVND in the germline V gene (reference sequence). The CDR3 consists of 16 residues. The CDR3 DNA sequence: TGTGCCAGTAGTTCTGGACGTGGGGAAACTGGAAACACCATATATTTT. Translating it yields CASSSGRGETGNTIYF. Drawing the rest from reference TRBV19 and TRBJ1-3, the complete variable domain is DGGITQSPKYLFRKEGQNVTLSCEQNLNHDAMYWYRQDPGQGLRLIYYSQIVNDFQKGDIAEGYSVSREKKESFPLTVTSAQKNPTAFYLCASSSGRGETGNTIYFGEGSWLTVV.

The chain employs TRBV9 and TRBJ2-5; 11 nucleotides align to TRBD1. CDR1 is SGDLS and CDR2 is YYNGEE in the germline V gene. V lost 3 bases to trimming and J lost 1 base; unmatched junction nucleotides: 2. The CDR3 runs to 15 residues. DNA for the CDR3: TGTGCCAGCAGCGAGGGGACAGGGGGCCAAGAGACCCAGTACTTC. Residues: CASSEGTGGQETQYF.

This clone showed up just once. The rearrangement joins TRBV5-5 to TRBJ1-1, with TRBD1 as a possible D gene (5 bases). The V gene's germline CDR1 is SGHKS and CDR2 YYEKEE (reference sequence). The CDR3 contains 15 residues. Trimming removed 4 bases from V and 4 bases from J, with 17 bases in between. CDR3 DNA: TGTGCCAGCAGCGATTTACCTGGTGGGGGCACTGAAGCTTTCTTT. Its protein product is CASSDLPGGGTEAFF.

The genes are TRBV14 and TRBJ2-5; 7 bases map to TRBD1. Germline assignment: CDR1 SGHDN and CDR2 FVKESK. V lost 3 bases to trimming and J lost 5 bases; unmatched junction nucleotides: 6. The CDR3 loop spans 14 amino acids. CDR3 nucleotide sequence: TGTGCCAGCAGCCAGACAGGGAGTTTGGAGACCCAGTACTTC. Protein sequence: CASSQTGSLETQYF. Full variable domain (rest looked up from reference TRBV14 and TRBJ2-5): EAGVTQFPSHSVIEKGQTVTLRCDPISGHDNLYWYRRVMGKEIKFLLHFVKESKQDESGMPNNRFLAERTGGTYSTLKVQPAELEDSGVYFCASSQTGSLETQYFGPGTRLLVL.

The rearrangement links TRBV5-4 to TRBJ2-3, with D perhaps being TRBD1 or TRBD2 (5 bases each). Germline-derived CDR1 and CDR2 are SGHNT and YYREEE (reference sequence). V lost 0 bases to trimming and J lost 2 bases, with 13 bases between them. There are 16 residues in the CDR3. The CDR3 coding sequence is TGTGCCAGCAGCTTGGATGGGACCGGGCCCACAGATACGCAGTATTTT. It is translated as CASSLDGTGPTDTQYF.

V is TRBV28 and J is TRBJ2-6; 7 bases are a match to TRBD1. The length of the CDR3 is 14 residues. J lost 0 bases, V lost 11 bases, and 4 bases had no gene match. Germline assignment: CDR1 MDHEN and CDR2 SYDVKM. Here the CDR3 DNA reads TGTGCCTCAGGGACAGCCTCTGGGGCCAACGTCCTGACTTTC. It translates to CASGTASGANVLTF.

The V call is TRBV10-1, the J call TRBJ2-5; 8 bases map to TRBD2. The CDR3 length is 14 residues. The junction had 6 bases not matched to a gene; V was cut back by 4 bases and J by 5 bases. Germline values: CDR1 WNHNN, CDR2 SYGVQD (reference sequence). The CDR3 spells CASSAGLVRETQYF. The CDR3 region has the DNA TGCGCCAGCAGTGCGGGACTAGTCCGGGAGACCCAGTACTTC.

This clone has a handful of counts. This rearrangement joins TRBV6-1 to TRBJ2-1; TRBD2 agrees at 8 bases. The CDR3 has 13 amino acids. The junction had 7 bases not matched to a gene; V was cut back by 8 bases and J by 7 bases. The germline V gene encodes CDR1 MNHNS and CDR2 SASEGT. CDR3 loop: CASQREQRNEQFF. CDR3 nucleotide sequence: TGTGCCAGCCAGCGGGAGCAGAGGAATGAGCAGTTCTTC.

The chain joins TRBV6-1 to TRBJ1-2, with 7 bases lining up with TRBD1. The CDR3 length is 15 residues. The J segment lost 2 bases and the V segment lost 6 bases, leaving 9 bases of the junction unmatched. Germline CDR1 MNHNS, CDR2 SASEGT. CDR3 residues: CASRINRGKNYGYTF. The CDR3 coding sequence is TGTGCCAGCAGAATCAACAGGGGTAAGAACTATGGCTACACCTTC.

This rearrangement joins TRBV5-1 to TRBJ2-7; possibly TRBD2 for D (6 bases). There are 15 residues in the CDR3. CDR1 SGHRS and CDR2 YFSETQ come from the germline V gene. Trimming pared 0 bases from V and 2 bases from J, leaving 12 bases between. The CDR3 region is CASSLGGVGTYEQYF. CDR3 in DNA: TGCGCCAGCAGCTTGGGCGGGGTTGGGACCTACGAGCAGTACTTC.

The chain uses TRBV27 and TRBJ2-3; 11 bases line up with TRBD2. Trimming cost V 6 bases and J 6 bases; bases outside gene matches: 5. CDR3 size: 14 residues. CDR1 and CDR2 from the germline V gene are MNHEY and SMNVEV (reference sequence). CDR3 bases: TGTGCCAGCAGACCGACTAGCGGGGCGGATACGCAGTATTTT. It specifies CASRPTSGADTQYF.

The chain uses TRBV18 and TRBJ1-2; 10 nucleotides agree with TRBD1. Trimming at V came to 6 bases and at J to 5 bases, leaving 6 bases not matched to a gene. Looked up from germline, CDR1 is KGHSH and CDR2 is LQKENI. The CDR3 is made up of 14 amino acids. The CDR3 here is CASSIGTGEYGYTF. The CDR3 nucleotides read TGTGCCAGCTCGATCGGGACAGGGGAGTATGGCTACACCTTC.

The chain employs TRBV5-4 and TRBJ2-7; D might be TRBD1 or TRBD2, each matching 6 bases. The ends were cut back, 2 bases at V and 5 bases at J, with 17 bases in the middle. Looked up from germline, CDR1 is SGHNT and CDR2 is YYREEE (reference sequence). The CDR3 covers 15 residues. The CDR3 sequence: CASSFGRGPTNEQYF. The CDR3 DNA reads TGTGCCAGCAGCTTTGGCCGGGGGCCTACAAACGAGCAGTACTTC.

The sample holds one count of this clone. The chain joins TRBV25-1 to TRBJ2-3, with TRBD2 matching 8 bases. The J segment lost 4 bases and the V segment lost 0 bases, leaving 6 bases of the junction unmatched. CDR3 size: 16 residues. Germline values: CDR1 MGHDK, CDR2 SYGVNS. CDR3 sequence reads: CASSEYSGGGPDTQYF. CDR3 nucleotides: TGTGCCAGCAGTGAATATTCCGGCGGGGGGCCAGATACGCAGTATTTT.

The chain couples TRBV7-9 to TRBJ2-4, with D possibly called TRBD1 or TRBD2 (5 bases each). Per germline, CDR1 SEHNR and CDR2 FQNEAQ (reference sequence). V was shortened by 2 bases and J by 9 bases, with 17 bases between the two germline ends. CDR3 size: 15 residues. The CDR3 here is CASSLHRGSGSIQYF. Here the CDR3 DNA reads TGTGCCAGCAGCTTACATAGGGGTTCGGGGAGCATTCAGTACTTC. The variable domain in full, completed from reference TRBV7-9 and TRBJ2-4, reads DTGVSQNPRHKITKRGQNVTFRCDPISEHNRLYWYRQTLGQGPEFLTYFQNEAQLEKSRLLSDRFSAERPKGSFSTLEIQRTEQGDSAMYLCASSLHRGSGSIQYFGAGTRLSVL.

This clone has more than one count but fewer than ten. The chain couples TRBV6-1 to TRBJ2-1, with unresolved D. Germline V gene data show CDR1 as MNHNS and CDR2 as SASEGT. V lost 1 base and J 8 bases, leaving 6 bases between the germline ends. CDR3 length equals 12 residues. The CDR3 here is CASSEEGYEQFF. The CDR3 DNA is TGTGCCAGCAGTGAAGAGGGTTATGAGCAGTTCTTC.

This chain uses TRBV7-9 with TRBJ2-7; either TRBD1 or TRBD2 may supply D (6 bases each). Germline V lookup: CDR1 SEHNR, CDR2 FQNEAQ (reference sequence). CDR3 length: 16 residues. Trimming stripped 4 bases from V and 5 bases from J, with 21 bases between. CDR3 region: CASSSAGTTRLDEQYF. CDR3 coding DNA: TGTGCCAGCAGCTCGGCCGGGACAACCAGACTAGACGAGCAGTACTTC.

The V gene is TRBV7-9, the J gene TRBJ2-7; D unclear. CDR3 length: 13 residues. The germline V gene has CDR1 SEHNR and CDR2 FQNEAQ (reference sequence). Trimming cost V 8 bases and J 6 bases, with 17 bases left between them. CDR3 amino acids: CASAARPLLEQYF. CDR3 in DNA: TGTGCCAGCGCGGCCCGCCCACTGCTCGAGCAGTACTTC.

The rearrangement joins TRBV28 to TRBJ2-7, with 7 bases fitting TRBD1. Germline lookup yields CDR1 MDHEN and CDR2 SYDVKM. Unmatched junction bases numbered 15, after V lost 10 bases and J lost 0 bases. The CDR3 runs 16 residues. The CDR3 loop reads CATSTTGKMGSYEQYF. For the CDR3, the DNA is TGTGCCACCTCCACGACAGGGAAGATGGGCTCCTACGAGCAGTACTTC.

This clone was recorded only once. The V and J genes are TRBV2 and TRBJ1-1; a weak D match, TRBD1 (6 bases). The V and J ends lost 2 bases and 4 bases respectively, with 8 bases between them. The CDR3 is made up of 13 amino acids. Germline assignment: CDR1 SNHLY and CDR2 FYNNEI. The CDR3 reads CASSERGGTEAFF. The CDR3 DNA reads TGTGCCAGCAGTGAAAGAGGGGGCACTGAAGCTTTCTTT.

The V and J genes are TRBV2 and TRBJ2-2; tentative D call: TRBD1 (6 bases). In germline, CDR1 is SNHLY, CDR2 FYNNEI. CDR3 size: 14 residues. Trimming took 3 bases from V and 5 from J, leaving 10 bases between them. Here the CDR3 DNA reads TGTGCCAGCAGTGACAGGGGTGGGACCGGGGAGCTGTTTTTT. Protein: CASSDRGGTGELFF.

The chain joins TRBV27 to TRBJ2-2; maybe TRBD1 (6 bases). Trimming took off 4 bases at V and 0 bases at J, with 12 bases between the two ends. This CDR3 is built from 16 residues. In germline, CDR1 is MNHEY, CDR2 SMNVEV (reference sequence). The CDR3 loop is CASSSSTGPNTGELFF. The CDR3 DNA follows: TGTGCCAGCAGTTCATCGACAGGTCCGAACACCGGGGAGCTGTTTTTT.

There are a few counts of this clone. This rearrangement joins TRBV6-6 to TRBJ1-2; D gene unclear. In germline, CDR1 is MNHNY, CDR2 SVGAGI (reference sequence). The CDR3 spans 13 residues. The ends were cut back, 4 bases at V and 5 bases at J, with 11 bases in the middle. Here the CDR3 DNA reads TGTGCCAGCAGTTCAGCTCAAGGGTATGGCTACACCTTC. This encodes CASSSAQGYGYTF.

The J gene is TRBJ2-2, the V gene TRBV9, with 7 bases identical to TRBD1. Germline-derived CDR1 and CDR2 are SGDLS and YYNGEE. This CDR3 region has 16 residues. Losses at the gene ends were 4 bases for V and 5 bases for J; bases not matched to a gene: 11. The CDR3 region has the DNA TGTGCCAGCAGCTCCGAGGGACAGAGAAGGACCGGGGAGCTGTTTTTT. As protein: CASSSEGQRRTGELFF.